These 19 T cell receptor beta chains share one sample of origin, sequenced in a study of control samples from healthy donors and cancer patients. TCRdb keeps only in-frame clones here, not all; method: immunoSEQ multiplex PCR. The sample has 150,000 to 160,000 clones; nearly 95% are singletons. The sequenced sample was blood. Source of these receptors: a man aged 50 or older in good health.

The rearrangement joins TRBV24-1 to TRBJ2-3, with D possibly being TRBD1 (5 bases). The V gene lost 1 base and the J gene lost 0 bases, with 10 bases spanning the gap. The CDR3 is made up of 16 amino acids. Germline CDR1 and CDR2: KGHDR and SFDVKD. The CDR3 sequence is CATSDFYAGSTDTQYF. The CDR3 region has the DNA TGTGCCACCAGTGATTTCTACGCAGGGAGCACAGATACGCAGTATTTT.

This clone was observed once. The J gene is TRBJ2-2, the V gene TRBV24-1, with no clear D. The CDR3 runs to 14 residues. Trimming removed 2 bases from V and 4 bases from J, with 7 bases in between. From germline, CDR1 is KGHDR and CDR2 SFDVKD. The CDR3 DNA reads TGTGCCACCAGTGATTCCGGCGTCACCGGGGAGCTGTTTTTT. It translates to CATSDSGVTGELFF.

This clone was counted once. The chain has TRBV5-4 and TRBJ2-7, with TRBD1 matching 11 bases. Germline values: CDR1 SGHNT, CDR2 YYREEE (reference sequence). This CDR3 has 14 residues. V lost 3 bases to trimming and J lost 2 bases; unmatched junction nucleotides: 1. CDR3 loop: CASSWGQGAYEQYF. Written as DNA, the CDR3 is TGTGCCAGCAGCTGGGGACAGGGGGCCTACGAGCAGTACTTC.

The chain has TRBV28 and TRBJ2-7; 9 nucleotides align to TRBD2. V shed 2 bases, J shed 2 bases, and the junction held 4 bases outside the gene matches. The CDR3 extends over 15 amino acids. In germline, CDR1 is MDHEN, CDR2 SYDVKM. The CDR3 reads CASSLVAGVTYEQYF. The CDR3 nucleotides are TGTGCCAGCAGTTTAGTAGCGGGAGTAACCTACGAGCAGTACTTC.

The rearrangement links TRBV11-2 to TRBJ2-1, with 7 bases that match TRBD2. The CDR3 is 16 residues long. The germline V gene has CDR1 SGHAT and CDR2 FQNNGV. The trim removed 0 bases at V and 0 bases at J, leaving 2 bases unmatched. CDR3: CASSLEPSGSYNEQFF. Here the CDR3 DNA reads TGTGCCAGCAGCTTAGAGCCTAGCGGCTCCTACAATGAGCAGTTCTTC.

On this clone itself: Other nucleotide sequences from this sample produce the same CDR3. This chain's CDR3 is CASSIGSGANVLTF. The CDR3 DNA follows: TGTGCCAGTAGTATAGGCTCTGGGGCCAACGTCCTGACTTTC. This chain joins TRBV19 and TRBJ2-6; no clear D gene. This CDR3 is 14 amino acids long. V dropped 1 base and J dropped 0 bases, with 1 base sitting between them. Per the germline V gene, CDR1 is LNHDA and CDR2 is SQIVND (reference sequence). The full variable domain, rest sourced from reference TRBV19 and TRBJ2-6, is DGGITQSPKYLFRKEGQNVTLSCEQNLNHDAMYWYRQDPGQGLRLIYYSQIVNDFQKGDIAEGYSVSREKKESFPLTVTSAQKNPTAFYLCASSIGSGANVLTFGAGSRLTVL.

DNA of the CDR3: TGTGCCAGCAGTGAGGGGGGGGGCAGGGGCCCGGTACGGCCCCAGCATTTT. Translated: CASSEGGGRGPVRPQHF. This chain uses TRBV6-4 with TRBJ1-5, with D maybe TRBD1 (6 bases). Trimming shortened V by 3 bases and J by 9 bases, and 24 bases separated the two germline ends. The CDR3 runs 17 residues. Germline CDR1 and CDR2: MRHNA and SNTAGT.

The chain recombines TRBV6-5 with TRBJ2-5; D ambiguous. The CDR3 loop spans 13 amino acids. The germline CDR1 and CDR2 sequences are MNHEY and SVGAGI. V dropped 4 bases and J dropped 7 bases, with 13 bases sitting between them. The CDR3 coding sequence is TGTGCCAGCAGTTTAAGCGCATCTAGGACCCAGTACTTC. Its translation: CASSLSASRTQYF.

The gene calls are TRBV2 and TRBJ1-1, with D unresolved. CDR3 length equals 10 residues. V was cut by 7 bases and J by 4 bases, with 4 bases left in between. Germline lookup yields CDR1 SNHLY and CDR2 FYNNEI. CDR3 nucleotides: TGTGCCAGCATGGTCACTGAAGCTTTCTTT. This encodes CASMVTEAFF. The entire variable domain, with the rest obtained from reference TRBV2 and TRBJ1-1, is as follows: EPEVTQTPSHQVTQMGQEVILRCVPISNHLYFYWYRQILGQKVEFLVSFYNNEISEKSEIFDDQFSVERPDGSNFTLKIRSTKLEDSAMYFCASMVTEAFFGQGTRLTVV.

The rearrangement links TRBV6-6 to TRBJ2-7; 7 positions agree with TRBD1. The CDR3 loop spans 14 amino acids. Germline V gene data show CDR1 as MNHNY and CDR2 as SVGAGI (reference sequence). J gave up 2 bases and V 8 bases, and 9 bases lay outside the gene matches. CDR3 nucleotides: TGTGCCAGCCTACGACAGGGCGTAACCTACGAGCAGTACTTC. This sequence encodes CASLRQGVTYEQYF.

V is TRBV2 and J is TRBJ2-7; 8 bases agree with TRBD2. This CDR3 has 14 residues. The J segment lost 5 bases and the V segment lost 6 bases, leaving 9 bases of the junction unmatched. Germline loops: CDR1 SNHLY, CDR2 FYNNEI. Here the CDR3 reads CASRGGAGANEQYF. As DNA, the CDR3 is TGTGCCAGCAGGGGAGGAGCGGGAGCTAACGAGCAGTACTTC.

The chain joins TRBV29-1 to TRBJ2-5; 10 bases line up with TRBD2. This CDR3 comprises 16 residues. The V gene end was trimmed by 7 bases and the J gene end by 5 bases; junction bases not matched to a gene: 16. CDR1 is SQVTM and CDR2 is ANQGSEA in the germline V gene. CDR3 sequence reads: CSGDGPSGSSVETQYF. The CDR3 DNA is TGCAGCGGTGACGGGCCTAGCGGGAGCAGTGTGGAGACCCAGTACTTC.

This sequence joins TRBV28 and TRBJ1-2; unclear D gene. This CDR3 has 12 residues. Looked up from germline, CDR1 is MDHEN and CDR2 is SYDVKM. The V end was cut by 6 bases, the J end by 6 bases, with 11 bases between. The CDR3 spells CASSRLTDGYTF. In DNA form, the CDR3 reads TGTGCCAGCAGCCGACTAACCGATGGCTACACCTTC.

V gene TRBV6-2 or TRBV6-3 combines with J gene TRBJ2-1; TRBD2 agrees at 9 bases. The germline gives CDR1 MNHEY, CDR2 SVGEGT. The CDR3 extends over 19 amino acids. Unmatched junction bases numbered 11, after V lost 0 bases and J lost 2 bases. DNA of the CDR3: TGTGCCAGCAGTTACTCGATGCCCCTCGAGCGGGAGGCCTACAATGAGCAGTTCTTC. It is translated as CASSYSMPLEREAYNEQFF.

The gene calls are TRBV19 and TRBJ2-1; 11 bases are a match to TRBD2. This CDR3 is 16 amino acids long. CDR1 LNHDA and CDR2 SQIVND come from the germline V gene (reference sequence). The J segment lost 3 bases and the V segment lost 7 bases, leaving 8 bases of the junction unmatched. The CDR3: CASTKGTSGFYNEQFF. The CDR3 bases are TGTGCCAGTACCAAAGGGACTAGCGGATTCTACAATGAGCAGTTCTTC.

The chain has TRBV14 and TRBJ1-2, with D possibly TRBD1 on 6 matching bases. The germline V gene has CDR1 SGHDN and CDR2 FVKESK. V lost 6 bases and J 4 bases, leaving 21 bases between the germline ends. The CDR3 totals 16 residues. As DNA, the CDR3 is TGTGCCAGCAGTCCAACCGCGGGCAGGGGAGGCTATGGCTACACCTTC. Translated, it gives CASSPTAGRGGYGYTF.

This clone was seen once. The CDR3 is CASGTSGRGSADTQYF. As DNA, the CDR3 is TGTGCCAGCGGGACTAGCGGGAGAGGGTCCGCAGATACGCAGTATTTT. V and J are TRBV3-1 (or the pseudogene TRBV3-2) and TRBJ2-3; 14 nucleotides agree with TRBD2. Trimming at V came to 8 bases and at J to 4 bases, leaving 8 bases not matched to a gene. The CDR3 is made up of 16 amino acids. CDR1 and CDR2 from the germline V gene are LGHDT and YNNKEL (reference sequence).

This chain uses TRBV2 with TRBJ2-5; TRBD1 is a possible D gene (6 bases). Germline assignment: CDR1 SNHLY and CDR2 FYNNEI. Trimming took off 3 bases at V and 4 bases at J, with 12 bases between the two ends. The CDR3 has 14 amino acids. CDR3 residues: CASSDPTGRETQYF. The CDR3 DNA reads TGTGCCAGCAGTGACCCTACAGGGCGAGAGACCCAGTACTTC.

This sequence joins TRBV5-1 and TRBJ2-6, with D unresolved. In germline, CDR1 is SGHRS, CDR2 YFSETQ. The CDR3 consists of 15 residues. The V end was cut by 4 bases, the J end by 6 bases, with 14 bases between. This CDR3 is CASSDLVPPANVLTF. DNA for the CDR3: TGCGCCAGCAGCGATCTGGTCCCGCCGGCCAACGTCCTGACTTTC. Combining the CDR3 with reference TRBV5-1 and TRBJ2-6 gives the whole variable domain KAGVTQTPRYLIKTRGQQVTLSCSPISGHRSVSWYQQTPGQGLQFLFEYFSETQRNKGNFPGRFSGRQFSNSRSEMNVSTLELGDSALYLCASSDLVPPANVLTFGAGSRLTVL.